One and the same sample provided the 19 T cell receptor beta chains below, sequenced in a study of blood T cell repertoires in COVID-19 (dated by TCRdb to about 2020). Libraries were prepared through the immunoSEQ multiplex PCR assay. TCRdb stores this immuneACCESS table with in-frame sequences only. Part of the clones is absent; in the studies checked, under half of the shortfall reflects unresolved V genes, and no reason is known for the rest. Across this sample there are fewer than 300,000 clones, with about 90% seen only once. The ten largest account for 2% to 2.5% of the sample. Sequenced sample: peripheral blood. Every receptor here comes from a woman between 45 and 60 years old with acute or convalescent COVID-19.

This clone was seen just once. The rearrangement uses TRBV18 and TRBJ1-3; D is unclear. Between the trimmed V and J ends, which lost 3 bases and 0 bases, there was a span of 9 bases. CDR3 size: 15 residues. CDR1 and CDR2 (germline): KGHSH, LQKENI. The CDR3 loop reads CASSPGPSSGNTIYF. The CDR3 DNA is TGTGCCAGCTCACCTGGGCCGAGCTCTGGAAACACCATATATTTT.

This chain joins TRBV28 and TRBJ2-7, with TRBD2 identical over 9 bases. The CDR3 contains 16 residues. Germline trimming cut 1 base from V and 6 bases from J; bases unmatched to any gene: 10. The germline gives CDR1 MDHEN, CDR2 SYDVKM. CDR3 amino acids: CASSLLGGRARSEQYF. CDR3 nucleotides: TGTGCCAGCAGTTTATTGGGCGGGAGGGCCCGTAGCGAGCAGTACTTC.

The CDR3 loop reads CASSSVNIAGDEKLFF. The DNA for the CDR3 is TGTGCCAGCAGTTCCGTAAACATCGCGGGGGATGAAAAACTGTTTTTT. This chain uses TRBV28 with TRBJ1-4; a possible D gene is TRBD1 (5 bases). This CDR3 has 16 amino acids. Trimming removed 4 bases from V and 6 bases from J, with 18 bases in between. The germline CDR1 and CDR2 sequences are MDHEN and SYDVKM.

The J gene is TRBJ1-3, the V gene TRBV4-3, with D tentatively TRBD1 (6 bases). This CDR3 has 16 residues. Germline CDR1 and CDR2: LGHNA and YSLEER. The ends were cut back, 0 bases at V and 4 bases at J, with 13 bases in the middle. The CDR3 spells CASSQDRQGQGNTIYF. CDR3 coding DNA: TGCGCCAGCAGCCAAGATCGGCAGGGACAAGGAAACACCATATATTTT.

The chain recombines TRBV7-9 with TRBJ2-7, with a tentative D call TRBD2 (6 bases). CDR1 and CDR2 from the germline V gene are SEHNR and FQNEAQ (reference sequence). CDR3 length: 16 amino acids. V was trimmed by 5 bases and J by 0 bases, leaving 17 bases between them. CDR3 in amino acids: CASSPWSGRSSYEQYF. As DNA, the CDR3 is TGTGCCAGCAGCCCATGGAGCGGGCGGAGCTCCTACGAGCAGTACTTC.

The CDR3 nucleotides are TGCAGCGTTGTGTCAGGGGGAAGGGGCACTGAAGCTTTCTTT. The encoded protein is CSVVSGGRGTEAFF. The gene calls are TRBV29-1 and TRBJ1-1; 7 bases align to TRBD1. Germline values: CDR1 SQVTM, CDR2 ANQGSEA. Losses at the gene ends were 4 bases for V and 4 bases for J; bases not matched to a gene: 9. The CDR3 length is 14 residues.

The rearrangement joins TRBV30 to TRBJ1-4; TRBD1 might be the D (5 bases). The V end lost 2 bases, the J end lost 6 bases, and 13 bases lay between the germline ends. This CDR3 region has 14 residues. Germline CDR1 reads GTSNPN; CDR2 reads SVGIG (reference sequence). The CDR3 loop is CAWSPRQGYEKLFF. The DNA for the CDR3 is TGTGCCTGGAGTCCACGGCAGGGATATGAAAAACTGTTTTTT.

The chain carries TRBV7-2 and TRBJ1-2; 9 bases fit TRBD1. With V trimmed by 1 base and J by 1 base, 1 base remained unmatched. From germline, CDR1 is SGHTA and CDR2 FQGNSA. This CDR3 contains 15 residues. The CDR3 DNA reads TGTGCCAGCAGCTTAGTGGGACAGGGTAACTATGGCTACACCTTC. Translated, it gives CASSLVGQGNYGYTF. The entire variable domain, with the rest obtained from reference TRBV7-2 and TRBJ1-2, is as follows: GAGVSQSPSNKVTEKGKDVELRCDPISGHTALYWYRQSLGQGLEFLIYFQGNSAPDKSGLPSDRFSAERTGGSVSTLTIQRTQQEDSAVYLCASSLVGQGNYGYTFGSGTRLTVV.

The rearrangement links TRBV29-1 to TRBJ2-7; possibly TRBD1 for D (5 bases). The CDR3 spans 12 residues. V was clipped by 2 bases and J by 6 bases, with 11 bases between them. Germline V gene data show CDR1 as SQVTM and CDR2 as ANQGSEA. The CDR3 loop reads CSVERGLGEQYF. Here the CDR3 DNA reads TGCAGCGTTGAAAGGGGTTTGGGCGAGCAGTACTTC.

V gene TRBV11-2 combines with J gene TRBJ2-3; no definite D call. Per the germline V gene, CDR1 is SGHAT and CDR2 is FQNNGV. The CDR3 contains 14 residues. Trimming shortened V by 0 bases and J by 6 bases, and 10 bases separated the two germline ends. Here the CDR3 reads CASSLDLVVDTQYF. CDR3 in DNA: TGTGCCAGCAGCTTAGATTTAGTTGTCGATACGCAGTATTTT.

The CDR3 spells CASSSMQTGSGNTIYF. The CDR3 DNA sequence: TGCGCCAGCAGCTCCATGCAGACGGGCTCTGGAAACACCATATATTTT. The chain recombines TRBV5-1 with TRBJ1-3; D gene ambiguous. V lost 3 bases and J lost 0, with 13 bases in between. The germline CDR1 and CDR2 sequences are SGHRS and YFSETQ. The CDR3 extends over 16 amino acids. Using reference TRBV5-1 and TRBJ1-3 for the parts outside the CDR3, the full variable domain is KAGVTQTPRYLIKTRGQQVTLSCSPISGHRSVSWYQQTPGQGLQFLFEYFSETQRNKGNFPGRFSGRQFSNSRSEMNVSTLELGDSALYLCASSSMQTGSGNTIYFGEGSWLTVV.

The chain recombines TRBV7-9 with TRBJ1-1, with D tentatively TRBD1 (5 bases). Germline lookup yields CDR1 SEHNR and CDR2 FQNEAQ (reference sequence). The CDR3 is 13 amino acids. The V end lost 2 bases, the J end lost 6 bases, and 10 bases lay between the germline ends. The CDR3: CASSLRDSPEAFF. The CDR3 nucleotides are TGTGCCAGCAGCTTACGGGACTCCCCTGAAGCTTTCTTT.

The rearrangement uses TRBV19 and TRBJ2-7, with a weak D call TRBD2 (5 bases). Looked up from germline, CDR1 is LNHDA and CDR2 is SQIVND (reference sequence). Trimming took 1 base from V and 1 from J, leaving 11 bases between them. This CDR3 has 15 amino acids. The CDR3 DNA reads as TGTGCCAGTAGTATAGGGCGCAGGAGGTCCTACGAGCAGTACTTC. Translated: CASSIGRRRSYEQYF.

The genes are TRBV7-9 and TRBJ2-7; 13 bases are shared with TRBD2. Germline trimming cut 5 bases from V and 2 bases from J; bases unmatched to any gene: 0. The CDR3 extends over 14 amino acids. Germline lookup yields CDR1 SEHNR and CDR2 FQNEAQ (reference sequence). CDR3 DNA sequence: TGTGCCAGCAGCACTAGCGGGAGGGCCTACGAGCAGTACTTC. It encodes CASSTSGRAYEQYF.

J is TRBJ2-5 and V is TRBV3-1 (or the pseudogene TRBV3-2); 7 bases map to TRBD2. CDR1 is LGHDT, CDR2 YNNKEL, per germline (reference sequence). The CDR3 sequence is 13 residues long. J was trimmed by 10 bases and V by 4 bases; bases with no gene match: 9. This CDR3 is CASSRGGATNQYF. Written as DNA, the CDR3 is TGTGCCAGCAGCCGGGGAGGGGCAACGAACCAGTACTTC.

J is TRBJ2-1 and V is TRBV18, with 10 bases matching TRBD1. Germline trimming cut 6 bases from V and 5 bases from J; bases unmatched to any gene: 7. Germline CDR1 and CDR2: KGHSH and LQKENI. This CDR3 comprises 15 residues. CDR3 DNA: TGTGCCAGCTCCCCCGGGACAGGGGCTGACAATGAGCAGTTCTTC. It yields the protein CASSPGTGADNEQFF. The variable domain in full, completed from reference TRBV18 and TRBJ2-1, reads NAGVMQNPRHLVRRRGQEARLRCSPMKGHSHVYWYRQLPEEGLKFMVYLQKENIIDESGMPKERFSAEFPKEGPSILRIQQVVRGDSAAYFCASSPGTGADNEQFFGPGTRLTVL.

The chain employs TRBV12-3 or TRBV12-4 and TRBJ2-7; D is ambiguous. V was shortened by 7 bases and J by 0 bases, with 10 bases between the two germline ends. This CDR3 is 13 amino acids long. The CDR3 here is CASNRDGSYEQYF. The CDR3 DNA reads TGTGCCAGCAACCGCGATGGCTCCTACGAGCAGTACTTC.

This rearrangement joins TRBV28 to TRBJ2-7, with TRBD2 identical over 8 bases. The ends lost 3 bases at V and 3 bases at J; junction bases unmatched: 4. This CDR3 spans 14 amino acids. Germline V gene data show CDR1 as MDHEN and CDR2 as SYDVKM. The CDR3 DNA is TGTGCCAGCAGTTTTGCTAGCGGGTTCTACGAGCAGTACTTC. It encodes CASSFASGFYEQYF.

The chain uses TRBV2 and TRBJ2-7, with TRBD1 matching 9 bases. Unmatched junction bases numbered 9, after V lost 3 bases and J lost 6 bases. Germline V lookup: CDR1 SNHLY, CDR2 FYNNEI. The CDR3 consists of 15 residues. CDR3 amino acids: CASSDRGGQGGEQYF. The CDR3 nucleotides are TGTGCCAGCAGTGATAGAGGGGGACAGGGCGGCGAGCAGTACTTC. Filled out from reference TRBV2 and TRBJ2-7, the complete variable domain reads EPEVTQTPSHQVTQMGQEVILRCVPISNHLYFYWYRQILGQKVEFLVSFYNNEISEKSEIFDDQFSVERPDGSNFTLKIRSTKLEDSAMYFCASSDRGGQGGEQYFGPGTRLTVT.